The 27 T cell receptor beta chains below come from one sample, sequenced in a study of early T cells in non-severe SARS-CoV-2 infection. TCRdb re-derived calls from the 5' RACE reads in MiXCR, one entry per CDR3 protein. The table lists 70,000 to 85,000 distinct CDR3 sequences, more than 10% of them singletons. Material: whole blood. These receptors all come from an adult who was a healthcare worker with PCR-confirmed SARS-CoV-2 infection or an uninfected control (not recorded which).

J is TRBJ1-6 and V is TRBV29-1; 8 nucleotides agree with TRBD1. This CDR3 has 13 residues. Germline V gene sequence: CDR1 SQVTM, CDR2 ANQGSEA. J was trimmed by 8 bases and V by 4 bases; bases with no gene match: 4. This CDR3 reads CSVAVDRDSPLHF. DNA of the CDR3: TGCAGCGTTGCTGTGGACAGGGATTCACCCCTCCACTTT. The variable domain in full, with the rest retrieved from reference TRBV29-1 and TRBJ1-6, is SAVISQKPSRDICQRGTSLTIQCQVDSQVTMMFWYRQQPGQSLTLIATANQGSEATYESGFVIDKFPISRPNLTFSTLTVSNMSPEDSSIYLCSVAVDRDSPLHFGNGTRLTVT.

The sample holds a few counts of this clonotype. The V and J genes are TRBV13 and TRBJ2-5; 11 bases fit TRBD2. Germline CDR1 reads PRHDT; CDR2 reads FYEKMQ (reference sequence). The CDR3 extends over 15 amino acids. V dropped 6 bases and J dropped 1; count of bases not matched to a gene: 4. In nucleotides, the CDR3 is TGTGCCAGCAGTGGCGGGACTAGCGGCCAAGAGACCCAGTACTTC. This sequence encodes CASSGGTSGQETQYF.

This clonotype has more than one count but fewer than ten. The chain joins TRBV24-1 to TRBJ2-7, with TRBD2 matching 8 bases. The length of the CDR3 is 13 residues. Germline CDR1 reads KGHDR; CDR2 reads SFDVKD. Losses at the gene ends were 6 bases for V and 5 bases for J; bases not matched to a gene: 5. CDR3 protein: CATSSGSEDEQYF. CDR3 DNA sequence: TGTGCCACCAGTAGCGGGAGTGAAGACGAGCAGTACTTC.

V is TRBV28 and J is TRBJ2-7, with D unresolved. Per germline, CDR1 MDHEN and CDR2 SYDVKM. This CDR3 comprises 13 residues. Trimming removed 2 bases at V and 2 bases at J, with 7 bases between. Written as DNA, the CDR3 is TGTGCCAGCAGTTTACTGGATACCTACGAGCAGTACTTC. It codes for CASSLLDTYEQYF.

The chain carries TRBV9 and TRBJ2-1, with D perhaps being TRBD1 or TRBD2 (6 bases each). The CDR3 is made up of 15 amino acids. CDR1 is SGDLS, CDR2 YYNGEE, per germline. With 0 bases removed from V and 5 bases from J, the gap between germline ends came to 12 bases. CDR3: CASSVATRGHNEQFF. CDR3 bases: TGTGCCAGCAGCGTAGCTACTCGGGGGCACAATGAGCAGTTCTTC.

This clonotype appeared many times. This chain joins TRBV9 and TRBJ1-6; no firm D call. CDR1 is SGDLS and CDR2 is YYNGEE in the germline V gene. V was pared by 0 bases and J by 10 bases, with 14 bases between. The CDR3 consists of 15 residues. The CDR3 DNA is TGTGCCAGCAGCGTAGCGGCGGGCGGAGGCTCACCCCTCCACTTT. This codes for CASSVAAGGGSPLHF.

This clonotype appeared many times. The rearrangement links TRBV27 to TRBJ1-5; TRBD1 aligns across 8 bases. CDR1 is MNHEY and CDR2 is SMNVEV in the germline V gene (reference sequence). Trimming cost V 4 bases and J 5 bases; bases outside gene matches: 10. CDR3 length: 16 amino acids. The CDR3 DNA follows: TGTGCCAGCAGTTCACACCGGGACAGGAGTTATCAGCCCCAGCATTTT. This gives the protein CASSSHRDRSYQPQHF.

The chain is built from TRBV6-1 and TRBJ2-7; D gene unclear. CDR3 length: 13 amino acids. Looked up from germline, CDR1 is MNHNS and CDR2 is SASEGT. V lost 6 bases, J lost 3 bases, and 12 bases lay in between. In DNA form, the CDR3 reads TGTGCCAGCAGATTGATCGAGGTCTACGAGCAGTACTTC. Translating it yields CASRLIEVYEQYF.

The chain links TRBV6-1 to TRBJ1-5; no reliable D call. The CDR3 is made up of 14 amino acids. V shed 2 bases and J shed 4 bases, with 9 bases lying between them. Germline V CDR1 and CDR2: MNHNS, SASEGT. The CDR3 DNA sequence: TGTGCCAGCAGTGAATGGGCAAAGAATCAGCCCCAGCATTTT. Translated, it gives CASSEWAKNQPQHF.

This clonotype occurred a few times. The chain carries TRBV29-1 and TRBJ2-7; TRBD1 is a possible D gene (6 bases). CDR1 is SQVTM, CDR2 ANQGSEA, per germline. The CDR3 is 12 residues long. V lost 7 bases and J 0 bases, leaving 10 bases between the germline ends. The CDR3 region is CSAVQGSYEQYF. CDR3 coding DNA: TGCAGCGCCGTACAGGGCTCCTACGAGCAGTACTTC.

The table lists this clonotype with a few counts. CDR3 region: CSVEDSDFNYNEQFF. DNA of the CDR3: TGCAGCGTTGAAGACTCGGACTTCAACTACAATGAGCAGTTCTTC. V is TRBV29-1 and J is TRBJ2-1; TRBD2 might be the D (5 bases). Germline-derived CDR1 and CDR2 are SQVTM and ANQGSEA. CDR3 size: 15 residues. Trimming removed 0 bases from V and 3 bases from J, with 12 bases in between.

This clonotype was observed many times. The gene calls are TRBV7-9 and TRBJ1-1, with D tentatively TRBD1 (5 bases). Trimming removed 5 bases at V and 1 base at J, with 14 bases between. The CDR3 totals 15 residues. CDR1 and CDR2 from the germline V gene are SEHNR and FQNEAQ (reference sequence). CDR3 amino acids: CASSPMGGRNTEAFF. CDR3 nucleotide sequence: TGTGCCAGCAGCCCAATGGGGGGAAGGAACACTGAAGCTTTCTTT.

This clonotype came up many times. CDR3 protein: CASSSPHGTRGVDEQFF. The CDR3 nucleotides read TGTGCCAGCAGCTCGCCTCATGGGACTAGAGGGGTTGATGAGCAGTTCTTC. The chain is built from TRBV5-4 and TRBJ2-1; 8 nucleotides match TRBD2. CDR3 size: 17 residues. V gave up 3 bases and J gave up 8 bases; unmatched junction bases: 16. Germline values: CDR1 SGHNT, CDR2 YYREEE (reference sequence). Variable domain in full (rest from reference TRBV5-4 and TRBJ2-1): ETGVTQSPTHLIKTRGQQVTLRCSSQSGHNTVSWYQQALGQGPQFIFQYYREEENGRGNFPPRFSGLQFPNYSSELNVNALELDDSALYLCASSSPHGTRGVDEQFFGPGTRLTVL.

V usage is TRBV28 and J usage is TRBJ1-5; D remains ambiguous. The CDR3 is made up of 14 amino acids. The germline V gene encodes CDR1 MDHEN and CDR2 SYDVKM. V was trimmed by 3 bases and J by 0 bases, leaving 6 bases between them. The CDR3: CASSLEVSNQPQHF. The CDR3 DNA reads TGTGCCAGCAGTTTGGAGGTTAGCAATCAGCCCCAGCATTTT.

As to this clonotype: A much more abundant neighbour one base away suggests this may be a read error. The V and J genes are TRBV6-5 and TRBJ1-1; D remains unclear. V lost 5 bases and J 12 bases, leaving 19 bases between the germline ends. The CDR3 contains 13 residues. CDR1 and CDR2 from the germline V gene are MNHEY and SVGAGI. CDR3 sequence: CASSPSEGNWPFF. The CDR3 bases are TGTGCCAGCAGTCCCTCCGAGGGTAACTGGCCTTTCTTT.

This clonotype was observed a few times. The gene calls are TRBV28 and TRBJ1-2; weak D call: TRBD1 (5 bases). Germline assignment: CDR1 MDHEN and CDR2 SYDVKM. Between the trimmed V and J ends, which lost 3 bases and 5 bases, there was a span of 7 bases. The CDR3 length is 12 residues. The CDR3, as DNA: TGTGCCAGCAGTTTCAGGGAGTATGGCTACACCTTC. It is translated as CASSFREYGYTF.

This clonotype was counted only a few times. The CDR3 DNA sequence: TGTGCCAGCAGTCCCACCGGGGGTGAAGCTTTCTTT. Encoded protein: CASSPTGGEAFF. The rearrangement links TRBV12-3 or TRBV12-4 to TRBJ1-1, with D possibly being TRBD1 (5 bases). V was clipped by 5 bases and J by 7 bases, with 11 bases between them. CDR3 length equals 12 residues.

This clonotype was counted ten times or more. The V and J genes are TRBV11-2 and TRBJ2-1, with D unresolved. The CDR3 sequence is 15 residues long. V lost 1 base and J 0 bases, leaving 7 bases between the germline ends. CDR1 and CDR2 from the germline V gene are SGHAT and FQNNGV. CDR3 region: CASSLVGGSYNEQFF. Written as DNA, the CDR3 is TGTGCCAGCAGCTTAGTAGGCGGCTCCTACAATGAGCAGTTCTTC.

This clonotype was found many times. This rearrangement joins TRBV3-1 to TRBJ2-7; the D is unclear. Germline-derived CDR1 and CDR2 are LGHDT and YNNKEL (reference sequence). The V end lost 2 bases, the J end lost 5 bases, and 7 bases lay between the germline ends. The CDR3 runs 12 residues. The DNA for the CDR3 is TGTGCCAGCAGCCAAAGTAGCAACGAGCAGTACTTC. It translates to CASSQSSNEQYF.

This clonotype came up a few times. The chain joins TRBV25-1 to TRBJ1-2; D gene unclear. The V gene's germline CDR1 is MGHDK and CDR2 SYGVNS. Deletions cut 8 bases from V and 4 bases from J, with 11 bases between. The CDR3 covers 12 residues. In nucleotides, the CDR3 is TGTGCCAGCTACCAGTTTTCCTATGGCTACACCTTC. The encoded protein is CASYQFSYGYTF.

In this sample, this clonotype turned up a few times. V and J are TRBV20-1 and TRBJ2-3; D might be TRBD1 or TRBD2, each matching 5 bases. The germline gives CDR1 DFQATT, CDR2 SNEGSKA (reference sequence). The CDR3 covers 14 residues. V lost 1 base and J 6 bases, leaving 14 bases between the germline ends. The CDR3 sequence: CSARAGTGGDTQYF. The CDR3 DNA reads TGCAGTGCTAGAGCAGGGACCGGAGGTGATACGCAGTATTTT.

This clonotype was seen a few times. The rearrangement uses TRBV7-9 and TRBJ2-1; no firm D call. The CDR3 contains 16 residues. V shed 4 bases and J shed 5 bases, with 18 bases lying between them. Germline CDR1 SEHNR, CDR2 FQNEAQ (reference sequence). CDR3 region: CASSSGGWAPNNEQFF. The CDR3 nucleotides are TGTGCCAGCAGCTCTGGTGGGTGGGCACCTAACAATGAGCAGTTCTTC. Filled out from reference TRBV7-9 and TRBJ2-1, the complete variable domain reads DTGVSQNPRHKITKRGQNVTFRCDPISEHNRLYWYRQTLGQGPEFLTYFQNEAQLEKSRLLSDRFSAERPKGSFSTLEIQRTEQGDSAMYLCASSSGGWAPNNEQFFGPGTRLTVL.

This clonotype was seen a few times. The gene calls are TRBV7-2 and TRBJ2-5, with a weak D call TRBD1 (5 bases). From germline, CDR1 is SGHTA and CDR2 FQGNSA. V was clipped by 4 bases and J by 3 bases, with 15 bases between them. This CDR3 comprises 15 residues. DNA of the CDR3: TGTGCCAGCAGCTCTCGACAGTGGGGTGAAGAGACCCAGTACTTC. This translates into CASSSRQWGEETQYF.

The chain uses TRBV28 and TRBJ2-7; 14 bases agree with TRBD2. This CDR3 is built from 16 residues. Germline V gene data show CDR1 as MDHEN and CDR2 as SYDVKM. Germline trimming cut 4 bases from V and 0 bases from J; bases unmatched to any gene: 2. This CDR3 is CASSSGTSGSSYEQYF. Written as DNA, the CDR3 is TGTGCCAGCAGTTCCGGGACTAGCGGGAGCTCCTACGAGCAGTACTTC.

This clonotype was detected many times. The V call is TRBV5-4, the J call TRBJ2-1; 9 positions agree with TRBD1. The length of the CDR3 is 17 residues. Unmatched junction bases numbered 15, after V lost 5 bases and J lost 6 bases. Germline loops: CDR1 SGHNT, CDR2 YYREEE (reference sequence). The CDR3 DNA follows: TGTGCCAGCAGTCATCCCACACCGGGACAGGGACTCAATGAGCAGTTCTTC. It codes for CASSHPTPGQGLNEQFF.

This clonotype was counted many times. DNA of the CDR3: TGTGCCAGCAGTTTGGTAGGGCTTGGCGGGAGGACTCCCTCCTACGAGCAGTACTTC. It codes for CASSLVGLGGRTPSYEQYF. The V and J genes are TRBV28 and TRBJ2-7; TRBD2 agrees at 8 bases. V dropped 3 bases and J dropped 0; count of bases not matched to a gene: 16. CDR1 and CDR2 (germline): MDHEN, SYDVKM. CDR3 size: 19 residues. The complete variable domain, with remaining parts taken from reference TRBV28 and TRBJ2-7, reads DVKVTQSSRYLVKRTGEKVFLECVQDMDHENMFWYRQDPGLGLRLIYFSYDVKMKEKGDIPEGYSVSREKKERFSLILESASTNQTSMYLCASSLVGLGGRTPSYEQYFGPGTRLTVT.

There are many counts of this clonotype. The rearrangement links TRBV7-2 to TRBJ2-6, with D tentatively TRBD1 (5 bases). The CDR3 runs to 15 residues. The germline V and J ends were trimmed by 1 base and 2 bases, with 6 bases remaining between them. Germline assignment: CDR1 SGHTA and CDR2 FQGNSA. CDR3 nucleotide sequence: TGTGCCAGCAGCTTAGGACAGCCTGGGGCCAACGTCCTGACTTTC. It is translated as CASSLGQPGANVLTF.